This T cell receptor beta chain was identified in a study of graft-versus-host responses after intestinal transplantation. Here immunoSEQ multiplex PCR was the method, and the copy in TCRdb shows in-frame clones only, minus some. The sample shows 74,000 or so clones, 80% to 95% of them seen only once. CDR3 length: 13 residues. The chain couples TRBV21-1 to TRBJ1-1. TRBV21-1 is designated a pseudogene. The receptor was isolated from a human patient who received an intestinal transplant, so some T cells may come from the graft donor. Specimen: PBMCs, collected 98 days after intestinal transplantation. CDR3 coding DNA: TGTGCCAGCAGGGACAACAAGCGGGCAGAAGCTTTCTTT. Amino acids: CASRDNKRAEAFF.